Listed here is a single T cell receptor beta chain. This record belongs to a study of blood T cell repertoires in COVID-19. Overall study context: Both acute and convalescent COVID-19 samples were obtained from the United States, Italy and Spain. Nucleic acid was either cDNA or gDNA, and it came from T cells, B-cell-depleted T cells, or PBMCs.

Original analysis: From reference gene primer amplification, estimates of nucleated cell counts were derived. Profiling relied on immunoSEQ multiplex PCR, and the TCRdb table lists in-frame clones only, not all of them. The V and J calls and clone size come from that table; D and trimming were worked out from the DNA. The sample has about 78,000 clones, about 90% seen once. V was trimmed by 5 bases and J by 8 bases, leaving 13 bases between them. The CDR3 runs to 14 residues. The germline CDR1 and CDR2 sequences are SEHNR and FQNEAQ (reference sequence). The receptor was derived from a woman between 45 and 60 years old in a cohort sampled during active COVID-19. The sequenced material came from peripheral blood. The rearrangement uses TRBV7-9 and TRBJ1-6; D perhaps matches TRBD1 (6 bases). CDR3 bases: TGTGCCAGCAGCGTCGGACAGTATTATTCACCCCTCCACTTT. Protein sequence: CASSVGQYYSPLHF.